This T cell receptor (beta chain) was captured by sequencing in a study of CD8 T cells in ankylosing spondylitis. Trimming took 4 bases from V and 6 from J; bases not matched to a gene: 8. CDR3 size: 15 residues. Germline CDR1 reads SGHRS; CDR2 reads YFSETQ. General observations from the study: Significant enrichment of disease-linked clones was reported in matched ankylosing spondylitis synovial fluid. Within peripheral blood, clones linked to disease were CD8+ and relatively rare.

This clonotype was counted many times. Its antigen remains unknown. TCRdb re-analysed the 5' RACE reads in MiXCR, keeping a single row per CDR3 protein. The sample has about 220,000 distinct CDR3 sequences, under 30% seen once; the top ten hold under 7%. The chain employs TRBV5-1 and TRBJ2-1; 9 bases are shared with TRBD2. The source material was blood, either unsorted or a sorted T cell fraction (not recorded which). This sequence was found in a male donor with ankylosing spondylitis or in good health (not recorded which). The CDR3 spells CASSPLSGGLNEQFF. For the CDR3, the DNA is TGCGCCAGCAGCCCTCTTAGCGGGGGCCTCAATGAGCAGTTCTTC.